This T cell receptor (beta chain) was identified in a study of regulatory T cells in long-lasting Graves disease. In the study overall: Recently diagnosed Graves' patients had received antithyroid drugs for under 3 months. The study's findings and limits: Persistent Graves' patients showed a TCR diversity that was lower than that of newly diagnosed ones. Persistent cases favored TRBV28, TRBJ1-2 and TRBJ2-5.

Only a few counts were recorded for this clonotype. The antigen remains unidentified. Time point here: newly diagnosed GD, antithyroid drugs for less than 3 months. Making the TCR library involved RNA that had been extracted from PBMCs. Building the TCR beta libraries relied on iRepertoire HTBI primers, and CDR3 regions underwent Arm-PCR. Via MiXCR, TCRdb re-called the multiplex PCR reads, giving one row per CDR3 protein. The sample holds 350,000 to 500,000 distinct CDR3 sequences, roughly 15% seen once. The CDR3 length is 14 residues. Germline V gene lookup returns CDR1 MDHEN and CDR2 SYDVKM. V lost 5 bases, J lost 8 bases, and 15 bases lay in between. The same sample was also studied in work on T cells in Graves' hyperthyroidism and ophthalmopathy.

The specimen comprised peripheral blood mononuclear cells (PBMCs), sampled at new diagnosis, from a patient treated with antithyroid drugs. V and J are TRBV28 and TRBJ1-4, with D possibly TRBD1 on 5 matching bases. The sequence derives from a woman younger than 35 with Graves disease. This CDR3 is CASSPGPEWEKLFF. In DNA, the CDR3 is TGTGCCAGCAGTCCAGGGCCAGAGTGGGAAAAACTGTTTTTT.